The 28 T cell receptor beta chains presented below share a single source sample, sequenced in a study of T cell responses to AZD1222 COVID-19 vaccine. The method was immunoSEQ multiplex PCR; TCRdb's version includes in-frame clones alone and lacks a portion of them. The data show 50,000 to 85,000 clones, 70% to 80% seen once. Specimen: peripheral blood, collected on day 0 of MenACWY control vaccination. Source of these receptors: an adult in good health.

V is TRBV7-9 and J is TRBJ2-2, with TRBD2 matching 10 bases. The V segment lost 6 bases and the J segment 3 bases; nucleotides outside the gene matches: 13. The germline CDR1 and CDR2 sequences are SEHNR and FQNEAQ (reference sequence). This CDR3 is 18 amino acids long. CDR3 residues: CASSLGPSGGRHTGELFF. The CDR3 DNA sequence: TGTGCCAGCAGTCTAGGGCCTAGCGGGGGCCGACACACCGGGGAGCTGTTTTTT.

CDR3 sequence (DNA): TGTGCCAGCAGCTCCCCAGTCGGGGTTAGGGACAATGAGCAGTTCTTC. It encodes CASSSPVGVRDNEQFF. The genes are TRBV28 and TRBJ2-1, with D perhaps matching TRBD2 (5 bases). This CDR3 region has 16 residues. V lost 6 bases and J 5 bases, leaving 20 bases between the germline ends. The germline V gene has CDR1 MDHEN and CDR2 SYDVKM.

The gene calls are TRBV5-1 and TRBJ2-3; perhaps TRBD1 as D (5 bases). The CDR3 runs 13 residues. V was shortened by 3 bases and J by 0 bases, with 5 bases between the two germline ends. From germline, CDR1 is SGHRS and CDR2 YFSETQ. This CDR3 reads CASSWTSTDTQYF. The CDR3 coding sequence is TGCGCCAGCAGCTGGACAAGCACAGATACGCAGTATTTT.

This chain uses TRBV18 with TRBJ1-5; D unclear. The CDR3 loop spans 16 amino acids. Germline lookup yields CDR1 KGHSH and CDR2 LQKENI. Trimming cost V 3 bases and J 0 bases, with 12 bases left between them. The CDR3 nucleotides are TGTGCCAGCTCACCTGACCAGGTGGATAGCAATCAGCCCCAGCATTTT. It is translated as CASSPDQVDSNQPQHF.

This sequence joins TRBV2 and TRBJ2-1, with a weak D call TRBD2 (6 bases). The germline gives CDR1 SNHLY, CDR2 FYNNEI. The CDR3 has 13 residues. The germline V and J ends were trimmed by 7 bases and 7 bases, with 14 bases remaining between them. The CDR3 coding sequence is TGTGCCAGCATGCGGGGACCTATGAATGAGCAGTTCTTC. It is translated as CASMRGPMNEQFF.

The chain is built from TRBV28 and TRBJ1-4; no reliable D call. V dropped 8 bases and J dropped 2 bases, with 9 bases sitting between them. Germline CDR1 reads MDHEN; CDR2 reads SYDVKM. This CDR3 spans 13 amino acids. CDR3 nucleotide sequence: TGTGCCAGCCTCAGATCGACTAATGAAAAACTGTTTTTT. Translated, it gives CASLRSTNEKLFF.

The chain uses TRBV30 and TRBJ2-1; no clear D. CDR1 GTSNPN and CDR2 SVGIG come from the germline V gene (reference sequence). The germline V and J ends were trimmed by 0 bases and 10 bases, with 10 bases remaining between them. The CDR3 sequence is 12 residues long. CDR3: CAWSVSRSEQFF. The CDR3 DNA reads TGTGCCTGGAGTGTATCCCGTAGCGAGCAGTTCTTC.

The V and J genes are TRBV12-3 or TRBV12-4 and TRBJ2-4; no clear D gene. V was pared by 1 base and J by 9 bases, with 4 bases between. The CDR3 extends over 11 amino acids. The CDR3 bases are TGTGCCAGCAGTTTAGGGACCATTCAGTACTTC. This codes for CASSLGTIQYF.

The chain recombines TRBV7-8 with TRBJ2-1; no reliable D call. The ends were cut back, 5 bases at V and 0 bases at J, with 5 bases in the middle. This CDR3 contains 13 residues. The germline gives CDR1 SGHVS, CDR2 FQNEAQ. The CDR3 bases are TGTGCCAGCAGCCCGAGCTCCTACAATGAGCAGTTCTTC. It specifies CASSPSSYNEQFF.

This chain links TRBV30 with TRBJ1-4; 8 nucleotides match TRBD1. Germline CDR1 is GTSNPN and CDR2 is SVGIG (reference sequence). V shed 7 bases and J 8 bases; nucleotides not matched to a gene: 6. The CDR3 has 12 amino acids. In DNA, the CDR3 is TGTGCCTACGGACAGGGTGGGGAAAAACTGTTTTTT. This translates into CAYGQGGEKLFF.

The V gene is TRBV11-2, the J gene TRBJ1-2; the D is unclear. The CDR3 consists of 16 residues. Trimming stripped 4 bases from V and 5 bases from J, with 20 bases between. CDR1 is SGHAT, CDR2 FQNNGV, per germline. The CDR3 here is CASSSRGDGILYGYTF. The CDR3 DNA reads as TGTGCCAGCAGCTCGCGTGGTGACGGCATACTTTATGGCTACACCTTC.

About this clone: The sample has other DNA sequences that encode this CDR3 too. V usage is TRBV12-3 or TRBV12-4 and J usage is TRBJ2-7, with a weak D call TRBD1 (5 bases). The V end lost 3 bases, the J end lost 4 bases, and 10 bases lay between the germline ends. The CDR3 covers 13 residues. In DNA, the CDR3 is TGTGCCAGCAGTTTGGGCAGGGCTTACGAGCAGTACTTC. Its protein product is CASSLGRAYEQYF.

This sequence joins TRBV5-4 and TRBJ2-6; D unclear. CDR1 is SGHNT, CDR2 YYREEE, per germline (reference sequence). This CDR3 is built from 13 residues. The germline V and J ends were trimmed by 1 base and 3 bases, with 2 bases remaining between them. DNA of the CDR3: TGTGCCAGCAGCTTGCTTGGGGCCAACGTCCTGACTTTC. Residues: CASSLLGANVLTF.

This chain joins TRBV5-6 and TRBJ1-6, with 11 bases that match TRBD1. This CDR3 has 14 amino acids. Losses at the gene ends were 4 bases for V and 8 bases for J; bases not matched to a gene: 2. The germline V gene encodes CDR1 SGHDT and CDR2 YYEEEE. DNA of the CDR3: TGTGCCAGCAGCCAGGGACAGGGGGATTCACCCCTCCACTTT. Translated: CASSQGQGDSPLHF.

The chain links TRBV4-1 to TRBJ1-4, with TRBD1 as a possible D gene (5 bases). CDR3 size: 15 residues. Deletions cut 4 bases from V and 4 bases from J, with 13 bases between. Germline lookup yields CDR1 MGHRA and CDR2 YSYEKL. Written as DNA, the CDR3 is TGCGCCAGCAGCCTTGGGGCCAGCATTAATGAAAAACTGTTTTTT. Translating gives CASSLGASINEKLFF.

The J gene is TRBJ1-1, the V gene TRBV6-6; D gene unclear. CDR1 and CDR2 (germline): MNHNY, SVGAGI (reference sequence). The CDR3 is 12 amino acids. Trimming took off 8 bases at V and 7 bases at J, with 14 bases between the two ends. The CDR3 loop is CASSMGGGEAFF. The CDR3 bases are TGTGCCAGCTCGATGGGAGGTGGTGAAGCTTTCTTT.

This rearrangement joins TRBV18 to TRBJ2-7, with D perhaps matching TRBD1 (6 bases). Germline V CDR1 and CDR2: KGHSH, LQKENI. The CDR3 loop spans 14 amino acids. Trimming left V 4 bases short and J 7 bases short, with 17 bases between. DNA of the CDR3: TGTGCCAGCTCACGCCTCGAAGGGGGTCGGGAGCAGTACTTC. Translating gives CASSRLEGGREQYF. Together with reference TRBV18 and TRBJ2-7, the CDR3 gives the full variable domain: NAGVMQNPRHLVRRRGQEARLRCSPMKGHSHVYWYRQLPEEGLKFMVYLQKENIIDESGMPKERFSAEFPKEGPSILRIQQVVRGDSAAYFCASSRLEGGREQYFGPGTRLTVT.

The chain couples TRBV4-1 to TRBJ1-1; D is ambiguous. Per the germline V gene, CDR1 is MGHRA and CDR2 is YSYEKL. V lost 0 bases and J 1 base, leaving 12 bases between the germline ends. The CDR3 totals 16 residues. The CDR3 is CASSQERNPSNTEAFF. CDR3 nucleotides: TGCGCCAGCAGCCAAGAAAGGAACCCGTCGAACACTGAAGCTTTCTTT.

The gene calls are TRBV5-6 and TRBJ1-2; the D is unclear. V was cut by 3 bases and J by 0 bases, with 15 bases left in between. Germline V lookup: CDR1 SGHDT, CDR2 YYEEEE. This CDR3 has 16 amino acids. In DNA, the CDR3 is TGTGCCAGCAGCTGGGGTTTGCAGAATACTAACTATGGCTACACCTTC. It codes for CASSWGLQNTNYGYTF.

This sequence joins TRBV7-9 and TRBJ1-1; TRBD1 matches 8 bases. With V trimmed by 2 bases and J by 5 bases, 4 bases remained unmatched. The germline CDR1 and CDR2 sequences are SEHNR and FQNEAQ (reference sequence). The CDR3 is made up of 14 amino acids. CDR3 residues: CASSLLTGATEAFF. The CDR3 coding sequence is TGTGCCAGCAGCTTACTGACAGGGGCAACTGAAGCTTTCTTT.

The chain combines TRBV30 with TRBJ1-1; D might be TRBD1 (5 bases). The germline V gene encodes CDR1 GTSNPN and CDR2 SVGIG (reference sequence). The CDR3 covers 13 residues. Trimming stripped 0 bases from V and 4 bases from J, with 9 bases between. CDR3 loop: CAWSVGALTEAFF. DNA for the CDR3: TGTGCCTGGAGTGTAGGGGCTCTCACTGAAGCTTTCTTT.

The chain combines TRBV5-4 with TRBJ2-2; the D gene is possibly TRBD2 (5 bases). Germline CDR1 is SGHNT and CDR2 is YYREEE (reference sequence). Trimming shortened V by 5 bases and J by 7 bases, and 9 bases separated the two germline ends. The CDR3 consists of 12 residues. The CDR3 here is CASSLRDGELFF. The CDR3 DNA is TGTGCCAGCAGTCTGAGGGACGGGGAGCTGTTTTTT. Supplemented by reference TRBV5-4 and TRBJ2-2, the full variable domain reads ETGVTQSPTHLIKTRGQQVTLRCSSQSGHNTVSWYQQALGQGPQFIFQYYREEENGRGNFPPRFSGLQFPNYSSELNVNALELDDSALYLCASSLRDGELFFGEGSRLTVL.

This chain joins TRBV12-3 or TRBV12-4 and TRBJ1-5; D is uncertain. Trimming cost V 3 bases and J 4 bases, with 4 bases left between them. There are 12 residues in the CDR3. The CDR3 sequence is CASSFQNQPQHF. The CDR3 coding sequence is TGTGCCAGCAGTTTCCAAAATCAGCCCCAGCATTTT.

The rearrangement links TRBV7-8 to TRBJ1-5, with TRBD1 matching 9 bases. Germline V gene sequence: CDR1 SGHVS, CDR2 FQNEAQ. J lost 1 base, V lost 5 bases, and 3 bases had no gene match. CDR3 size: 15 residues. The CDR3 bases are TGTGCCAGCAGCGTGGGACAGGGAAGCAATCAGCCCCAGCATTTT. This translates into CASSVGQGSNQPQHF.

The chain employs TRBV19 and TRBJ2-1; no reliable D call. The CDR3 covers 13 residues. The germline V gene has CDR1 LNHDA and CDR2 SQIVND (reference sequence). V gave up 2 bases and J gave up 7 bases, with 9 bases separating them. CDR3 residues: CASSITLGNEQFF. Written as DNA, the CDR3 is TGTGCCAGTAGTATAACTTTGGGGAATGAGCAGTTCTTC.

V gene TRBV18 combines with J gene TRBJ1-4, with D perhaps TRBD1 (5 bases). CDR1 and CDR2 from the germline V gene are KGHSH and LQKENI. Trimming removed 0 bases at V and 8 bases at J, with 13 bases between. The CDR3 sequence is 15 residues long. The CDR3 DNA follows: TGTGCCAGCTCACCACCGAATGGGGCCGGGGAAAAACTGTTTTTT. Translation gives CASSPPNGAGEKLFF.

This rearrangement joins TRBV28 to TRBJ2-7; D may be TRBD1 or TRBD2 (5 bases each). Germline CDR1 is MDHEN and CDR2 is SYDVKM. CDR3 size: 15 residues. With 6 bases removed from V and 0 bases from J, the gap between germline ends came to 15 bases. CDR3 sequence reads: CASSSRDPNSYEQYF. CDR3 nucleotides: TGTGCCAGCAGCAGCCGGGACCCCAACTCCTACGAGCAGTACTTC. The full variable domain, its missing parts supplied by reference TRBV28 and TRBJ2-7, is DVKVTQSSRYLVKRTGEKVFLECVQDMDHENMFWYRQDPGLGLRLIYFSYDVKMKEKGDIPEGYSVSREKKERFSLILESASTNQTSMYLCASSSRDPNSYEQYFGPGTRLTVT.

This chain links TRBV15 with TRBJ2-1; no firm D call. Trimming left V 8 bases short and J 6 bases short, with 5 bases between. Looked up from germline, CDR1 is LNHNV and CDR2 is YYDKDF (reference sequence). The length of the CDR3 is 10 residues. In nucleotides, the CDR3 is TGTGCCACCTTAGGCAATGAGCAGTTCTTC. Translating gives CATLGNEQFF.